This T cell receptor (beta chain) is drawn from a study of response to subunit inactivated influenza vaccine. Via MiXCR, TCRdb re-called the RT-PCR reads, giving one row per CDR3 protein. The sample has around 530,000 distinct CDR3 sequences; approximately 15% are singletons. V was clipped by 6 bases and J by 2 bases, with 14 bases between them. This CDR3 has 14 residues. The V gene's germline CDR1 is DFQATT and CDR2 SNEGSKA (reference sequence). The chain combines TRBV20-1 with TRBJ1-5; D not resolved. The material sequenced was CD4+ T cells sorted from PBMCs, taken about 24 months after vaccination. The clonotype originates from a man between 50 and 75 years old who received an inactivated influenza vaccine. In nucleotides, the CDR3 is TGCAGTGCAACTATTAATTCCGGCAATCAGCCCCAGCATTTT. Translation: CSATINSGNQPQHF.